Below are 22 T cell receptor beta chains sequenced from a single sample in a study of blood T cell repertoires in COVID-19. Sequencing used immunoSEQ multiplex PCR; TCRdb keeps in-frame clones, though not all of them. Seen here are 150,000 or so clones, about four fifths observed once, and the top ten hold roughly 8.3%. Material: peripheral blood. The receptors here all came from a human donor with acute or convalescent COVID-19. The donor label of this sample is uncertain.

This chain links TRBV4-2 with TRBJ2-6; D is possibly TRBD1 (5 bases). Trimming stripped 8 bases from V and 0 bases from J, with 17 bases between. Germline-derived CDR1 and CDR2 are LGHNA and YNFKEQ. The CDR3 runs 17 residues. CDR3 amino acids: CASAPQGLGSGANVLTF. CDR3 sequence (DNA): TGTGCCAGCGCCCCTCAGGGTTTAGGCTCTGGGGCCAACGTCCTGACTTTC.

This clone showed up just once. The chain uses TRBV19 and TRBJ2-1, with D tentatively TRBD2 (5 bases). This CDR3 contains 15 residues. V lost 3 bases and J 7 bases, leaving 16 bases between the germline ends. Germline CDR1 reads LNHDA; CDR2 reads SQIVND (reference sequence). Here the CDR3 DNA reads TGTGCCAGTAGTATCGGGCTAGCAGTTCAAAATGAGCAGTTCTTC. Protein sequence: CASSIGLAVQNEQFF. Full variable domain (missing parts from reference TRBV19 and TRBJ2-1): DGGITQSPKYLFRKEGQNVTLSCEQNLNHDAMYWYRQDPGQGLRLIYYSQIVNDFQKGDIAEGYSVSREKKESFPLTVTSAQKNPTAFYLCASSIGLAVQNEQFFGPGTRLTVL.

The J gene is TRBJ2-3, the V gene TRBV7-6; TRBD1 matches at 8 bases. Looked up from germline, CDR1 is SGHVS and CDR2 is FNYEAQ. There are 14 residues in the CDR3. The ends lost 6 bases at V and 6 bases at J; junction bases unmatched: 8. This chain's CDR3 is CASRPGQGRDTQYF. CDR3 DNA: TGTGCCAGCAGACCTGGACAGGGTAGGGATACGCAGTATTTT.

This clone was observed a handful of times. This chain joins TRBV2 and TRBJ1-6; D gene unclear. This CDR3 is built from 15 residues. Trimming cost V 1 base and J 9 bases, with 13 bases left between them. CDR1 and CDR2 from the germline V gene are SNHLY and FYNNEI. The CDR3 region is CASSEGQAGASPLHF. The CDR3, as DNA: TGTGCCAGCAGTGAAGGGCAGGCGGGAGCTTCACCCCTCCACTTT.

This clone has just a few counts. The J gene is TRBJ1-1, the V gene TRBV14; 7 bases fit TRBD1. Per germline, CDR1 SGHDN and CDR2 FVKESK. V dropped 4 bases and J dropped 1; count of bases not matched to a gene: 0. The CDR3 has 13 amino acids. CDR3: CASSRQGNTEAFF. The CDR3 DNA reads TGTGCCAGCAGCCGACAGGGGAACACTGAAGCTTTCTTT.

Only one count was recorded for this clone. The chain couples TRBV11-2 to TRBJ2-3, with unresolved D. The CDR3 contains 15 residues. From germline, CDR1 is SGHAT and CDR2 FQNNGV. Trimming pared 0 bases from V and 1 base from J, leaving 8 bases between. CDR3 sequence (DNA): TGTGCCAGCAGCTTAGATGGCCAAGGCACAGATACGCAGTATTTT. It codes for CASSLDGQGTDTQYF.

In this sample, this clone turned up once. This rearrangement joins TRBV3-1 (or the pseudogene TRBV3-2) to TRBJ2-3; 13 nucleotides align to TRBD2. Losses at the gene ends were 0 bases for V and 1 base for J; bases not matched to a gene: 13. CDR1 is LGHDT and CDR2 is YNNKEL in the germline V gene (reference sequence). The CDR3 covers 21 residues. In DNA form, the CDR3 reads TGTGCCAGCAGCCAAGATTGGACTAGCGGGGGTTTTGCGCGGGGCACAGATACGCAGTATTTT. This translates into CASSQDWTSGGFARGTDTQYF.

This rearrangement joins TRBV30 to TRBJ1-2, with TRBD1 identical over 9 bases. The CDR3 spans 20 residues. Per the germline V gene, CDR1 is GTSNPN and CDR2 is SVGIG (reference sequence). V lost 2 bases, J lost 8 bases, and 27 bases stayed unmatched. In DNA, the CDR3 is TGTGCCTGGAGTTGGACCACCCTTCACCGGACAGGGGCGGGGGTAGAGGGCTACACCTTC. Its translation: CAWSWTTLHRTGAGVEGYTF.

This chain joins TRBV18 and TRBJ1-6; 8 bases are shared with TRBD1. CDR3 length: 15 amino acids. After removal of 1 base from V and 10 bases from J, the junction contained 6 bases not matched to a gene. The germline V gene has CDR1 KGHSH and CDR2 LQKENI. The CDR3 reads CASSPRETGESPLHF. The DNA of the CDR3 is TGTGCCAGCTCACCACGAGAGACAGGGGAGTCACCCCTCCACTTT.

The V gene is TRBV12-3 or TRBV12-4, the J gene TRBJ1-1; weak D call: TRBD1 (6 bases). This CDR3 comprises 13 residues. V shed 4 bases and J shed 8 bases, with 14 bases lying between them. Here the CDR3 DNA reads TGTGCCAGCAGTTGGGACGACAGGACAGAAGCTTTCTTT. Its protein product is CASSWDDRTEAFF.

This chain joins TRBV29-1 and TRBJ1-3; D unresolved. The length of the CDR3 is 14 residues. Germline assignment: CDR1 SQVTM and CDR2 ANQGSEA. V was shortened by 6 bases and J by 4 bases, with 16 bases between the two germline ends. The CDR3 nucleotides are TGCAGCGTCGCGGATCAGAAGAAGGGAAACACCATATATTTT. It specifies CSVADQKKGNTIYF.

The chain couples TRBV3-1 (or the pseudogene TRBV3-2) to TRBJ2-1; D possibly corresponds to TRBD2 (5 bases). Germline V gives CDR1 LGHDT, CDR2 YNNKEL (reference sequence). Trimming stripped 1 base from V and 13 bases from J, with 14 bases between. The CDR3 has 13 amino acids. Here the CDR3 DNA reads TGTGCCAGCAGCCAAGTCGAGGGCCAAAACCAGTTCTTC. It yields the protein CASSQVEGQNQFF.

J is TRBJ1-5 and V is TRBV12-3 or TRBV12-4; no clear D gene. This CDR3 has 12 residues. The ends were cut back, 7 bases at V and 11 bases at J, with 15 bases in the middle. The CDR3 protein is CASTFRGSTQHF. In DNA, the CDR3 is TGTGCCAGCACCTTCCGAGGGTCAACCCAGCATTTT.

V is TRBV15 and J is TRBJ1-2, with D perhaps TRBD1 (6 bases). The germline CDR1 and CDR2 sequences are LNHNV and YYDKDF (reference sequence). Between the trimmed V and J ends, which lost 3 bases and 4 bases, there was a span of 15 bases. The CDR3 sequence is 15 residues long. The CDR3, as DNA: TGTGCCACCAGCAGGCCGGACAGAGACTCCTATGGCTACACCTTC. Its translation is CATSRPDRDSYGYTF. The variable domain in full, completed from reference TRBV15 and TRBJ1-2, reads DAMVIQNPRYQVTQFGKPVTLSCSQTLNHNVMYWYQQKSSQAPKLLFHYYDKDFNNEADTPDNFQSRRPNTSFCFLDIRSPGLGDTAMYLCATSRPDRDSYGYTFGSGTRLTVV.

The CDR3 DNA reads as TGTGCCAGCAGTAGTAATCCCGGGCCCCAGCATTTT. As protein: CASSSNPGPQHF. The chain couples TRBV12-3 or TRBV12-4 to TRBJ1-5; D remains unclear. Trimming took off 5 bases at V and 9 bases at J, with 11 bases between the two ends. There are 12 residues in the CDR3.

V and J are TRBV24-1 and TRBJ1-5; D remains ambiguous. CDR1 and CDR2 from the germline V gene are KGHDR and SFDVKD. The CDR3 extends over 12 amino acids. V gave up 9 bases and J gave up 5 bases, with 10 bases separating them. The CDR3 region has the DNA TGTGCCACCGGCGGGTTAGATCAGCCCCAGCATTTT. Its protein product is CATGGLDQPQHF.

The rearrangement links TRBV20-1 to TRBJ1-5; D not certain. The CDR3 has 10 amino acids. V was clipped by 5 bases and J by 7 bases, with 6 bases between them. CDR1 and CDR2 from the germline V gene are DFQATT and SNEGSKA (reference sequence). The CDR3 loop reads CSAGRQPQHF. The CDR3 bases are TGCAGTGCTGGGAGGCAGCCCCAGCATTTT.

The chain is built from TRBV5-4 and TRBJ1-2; D remains unclear. Germline CDR1 and CDR2: SGHNT and YYREEE (reference sequence). Trimming took 0 bases from V and 7 from J, leaving 10 bases between them. The CDR3 spans 13 residues. As DNA, the CDR3 is TGTGCCAGCAGCTTGGAGTCAGGAGGTGGCTACACCTTC. Translating it yields CASSLESGGGYTF.

This clone was recorded once. The V and J genes are TRBV27 and TRBJ2-7; a possible D gene is TRBD2 (7 bases). The V and J ends lost 5 bases and 0 bases respectively, with 17 bases between them. Germline CDR1 reads MNHEY; CDR2 reads SMNVEV (reference sequence). This CDR3 is 16 amino acids long. CDR3 protein: CASSPLAGASSYEQYF. In DNA form, the CDR3 reads TGTGCCAGCAGTCCCCTCGCGGGGGCCAGCTCCTACGAGCAGTACTTC.

The V and J genes are TRBV18 and TRBJ1-1, with D uncertain. The ends were cut back, 5 bases at V and 2 bases at J, with 6 bases in the middle. This CDR3 comprises 12 residues. The germline V gene has CDR1 KGHSH and CDR2 LQKENI. The CDR3 bases are TGTGCCAGCTCATCCTCTAACACTGAAGCTTTCTTT. Translated, it gives CASSSSNTEAFF.

This chain uses TRBV7-2 with TRBJ1-5; the D is unclear. CDR3 size: 15 residues. V was clipped by 0 bases and J by 3 bases, with 9 bases between them. Germline assignment: CDR1 SGHTA and CDR2 FQGNSA. The CDR3 spells CASSLASQNNQPQHF. The CDR3 DNA follows: TGTGCCAGCAGCTTAGCGTCACAGAACAATCAGCCCCAGCATTTT.

The chain links TRBV4-1 to TRBJ2-1; 8 bases map to TRBD2. Germline-derived CDR1 and CDR2 are MGHRA and YSYEKL. The CDR3 covers 15 residues. Trimming at V came to 0 bases and at J to 7 bases, leaving 5 bases not matched to a gene. The CDR3 protein is CASSQDGGAWNEQFF. CDR3 in DNA: TGCGCCAGCAGCCAAGACGGGGGGGCGTGGAATGAGCAGTTCTTC.